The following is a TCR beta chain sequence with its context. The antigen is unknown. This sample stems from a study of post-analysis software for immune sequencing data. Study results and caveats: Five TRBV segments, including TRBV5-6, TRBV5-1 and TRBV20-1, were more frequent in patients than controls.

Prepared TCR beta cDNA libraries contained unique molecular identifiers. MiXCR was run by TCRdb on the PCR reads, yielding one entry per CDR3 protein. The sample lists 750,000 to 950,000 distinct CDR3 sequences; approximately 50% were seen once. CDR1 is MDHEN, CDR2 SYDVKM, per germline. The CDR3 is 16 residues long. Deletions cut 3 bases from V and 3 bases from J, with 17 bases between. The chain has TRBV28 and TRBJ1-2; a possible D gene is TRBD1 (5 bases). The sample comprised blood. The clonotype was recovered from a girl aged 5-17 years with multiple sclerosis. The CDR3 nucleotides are TGTGCCAGCAGTTTGGGGCCCGAGGACACTTACTATGGCTACACCTTC. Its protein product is CASSLGPEDTYYGYTF.